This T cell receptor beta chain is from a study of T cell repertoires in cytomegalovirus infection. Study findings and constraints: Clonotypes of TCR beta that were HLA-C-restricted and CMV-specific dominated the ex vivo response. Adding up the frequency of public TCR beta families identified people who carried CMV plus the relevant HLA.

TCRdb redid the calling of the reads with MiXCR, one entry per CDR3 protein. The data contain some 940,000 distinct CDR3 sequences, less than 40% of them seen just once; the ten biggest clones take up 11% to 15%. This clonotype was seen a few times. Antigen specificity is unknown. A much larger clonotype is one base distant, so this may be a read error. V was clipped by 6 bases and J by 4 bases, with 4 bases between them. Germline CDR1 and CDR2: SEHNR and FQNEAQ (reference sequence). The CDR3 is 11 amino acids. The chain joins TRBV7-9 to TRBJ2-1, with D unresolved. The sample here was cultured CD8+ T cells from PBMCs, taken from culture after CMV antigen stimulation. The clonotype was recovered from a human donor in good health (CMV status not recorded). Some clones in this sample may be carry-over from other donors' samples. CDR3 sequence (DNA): TGTGCCAGCAGACCGTACAATGAGCAGTTCTTC. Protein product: CASRPYNEQFF.